The sample holds a few counts of the clone carrying this T cell receptor beta chain. The data are from a study of T cells in Graves' hyperthyroidism and ophthalmopathy. Newly diagnosed hyperthyroidism, duration under 2 months, in patients aged 18 to 65. Germline CDR1 is KGHSH and CDR2 is LQKENI. The length of the CDR3 is 14 residues. Unmatched junction bases numbered 5, after V lost 5 bases and J lost 3 bases. RNA transcripts gave rise to amplified TCR beta CDR3 regions. First-round RT-PCR with HTBI primers amplified the TCR CDR3 region. TCRdb processed the multiplex PCR reads anew with MiXCR; each CDR3 protein has one entry. Among some 300,000 distinct CDR3 sequences listed, about 14% were seen once.

The source of this sequence is a woman in her twenties or thirties with Graves' hyperthyroidism that later progressed to Graves' ophthalmopathy. The sample was blood. The chain uses TRBV18 and TRBJ1-1, with 8 bases lining up with TRBD1. DNA of the CDR3: TGTGCCAGCTCAACCGGACAGGGTGACACTGAAGCTTTCTTT. This encodes CASSTGQGDTEAFF.